This TCR beta chain stems from a study of blood T cells in healthy people across ages. About this clonotype itself: The antigen remains unidentified.

Then a second PCR, running roughly 7 to 11 cycles, was carried out with a sample-barcoded 5' primer and a J-beta primer mix. A single record per CDR3 protein comes from TCRdb applying MiXCR to the 5' RACE reads. This table holds hundreds of thousands of distinct CDR3 sequences, roughly 50% found once. Study-level points and caveats: Naive T cell percentage showed a strong correlation with TCR beta diversity. There were more naive CD4+ cells and higher diversity in long-lived donors than in aged donors.

The length of the CDR3 is 14 residues. The germline V gene has CDR1 MDHEN and CDR2 SYDVKM. After removal of 7 bases from V and 5 bases from J, the junction contained 9 bases not matched to a gene. The origin of this receptor is a man in his forties or fifties in good health. The sample taken for sequencing was blood. The genes are TRBV28 and TRBJ2-5; 8 bases are a match to TRBD2. The CDR3 sequence: CASTREAGAETQYF. CDR3 nucleotides: TGTGCCAGCACGCGGGAGGCGGGAGCGGAGACCCAGTACTTC.